One sample yielded the 18 T cell receptor beta chains listed below, sequenced in a study of shared clonotypes between healthy human individuals. TCRdb's copy holds only in-frame clones and misses some; the assay was immunoSEQ multiplex PCR. The sample yields 1 million to 1.3 million clones, about 84% seen once. The sequenced material came from memory CD4+ T cells from PBMCs. Subset: CD45RA-negative fraction. These receptors were obtained from a man aged 18 to 29 in good health. Some clones in this sample may be carry-over from other donors' samples.

In regard to this clone: Additional DNA sequences in this sample encode the identical CDR3. The J gene is TRBJ2-7, the V gene TRBV6-1, with a possible D match to TRBD2 (6 bases). Germline V gene data show CDR1 as MNHNS and CDR2 as SASEGT. Deletions cut 9 bases from V and 2 bases from J, with 14 bases between. The CDR3 length is 13 residues. The CDR3 sequence is CASSRDSTYEQYF. In DNA form, the CDR3 reads TGTGCCAGTTCCCGGGACTCTACCTACGAGCAGTACTTC.

The rearrangement links TRBV18 to TRBJ1-1; perhaps TRBD1 as D (6 bases). The CDR3 sequence is 14 residues long. Deletions cut 5 bases from V and 8 bases from J, with 18 bases between. Per germline, CDR1 KGHSH and CDR2 LQKENI. CDR3 bases: TGTGCCAGCTCAATCGGGGGCTTGGGGACAGAAGCTTTCTTT. This translates into CASSIGGLGTEAFF.

The V gene is TRBV6-6, the J gene TRBJ1-1; a possible D gene is TRBD1 (5 bases). The CDR3 loop spans 14 amino acids. Trimming took 11 bases from V and 1 from J, leaving 17 bases between them. CDR1 and CDR2 from the germline V gene are MNHNY and SVGAGI (reference sequence). The CDR3 spells CAGGTGERNTEAFF. CDR3 coding DNA: TGTGCCGGTGGAACGGGGGAGAGGAACACTGAAGCTTTCTTT.

V is TRBV2 and J is TRBJ1-5, with D possibly TRBD1 on 6 matching bases. The germline V and J ends were trimmed by 8 bases and 7 bases, with 12 bases remaining between them. CDR1 SNHLY and CDR2 FYNNEI come from the germline V gene. The CDR3 runs 12 residues. CDR3: CASRTVYQPQHF. The CDR3 DNA is TGTGCCAGCCGGACAGTATACCAGCCCCAGCATTTT.

This clone was counted once. CDR3 amino acids: CASSVYRGQVLAGNQPQHF. CDR3 DNA: TGTGCCAGCAGTGTCTACAGGGGGCAAGTTCTGGCTGGCAATCAGCCCCAGCATTTT. The rearrangement joins TRBV2 to TRBJ1-5; 9 bases agree with TRBD1. The V gene's germline CDR1 is SNHLY and CDR2 FYNNEI. After removal of 4 bases from V and 2 bases from J, the junction contained 15 bases not matched to a gene. The CDR3 covers 19 residues. Together with reference TRBV2 and TRBJ1-5, the CDR3 gives the full variable domain: EPEVTQTPSHQVTQMGQEVILRCVPISNHLYFYWYRQILGQKVEFLVSFYNNEISEKSEIFDDQFSVERPDGSNFTLKIRSTKLEDSAMYFCASSVYRGQVLAGNQPQHFGDGTRLSIL.

The rearrangement links TRBV5-1 to TRBJ2-6; 7 bases align to TRBD1. V lost 1 base, J lost 0 bases, and 4 bases stayed unmatched. From germline, CDR1 is SGHRS and CDR2 YFSETQ. CDR3 length: 17 residues. DNA for the CDR3: TGCGCCAGCAGCTTGCTAGGACAGGCCTCTGGGGCCAACGTCCTGACTTTC. It is translated as CASSLLGQASGANVLTF.

This clone was seen more than once but under ten times. This rearrangement joins TRBV28 to TRBJ1-5; 9 bases map to TRBD1. CDR3 length: 18 amino acids. Germline-derived CDR1 and CDR2 are MDHEN and SYDVKM. The V and J ends lost 5 bases and 5 bases, in that order; junction bases with no gene match: 16. CDR3 sequence (DNA): TGTGCCAGCAGTGGAGCGTCGGCACACACAGGGGGCGATCAGCCCCAGCATTTT. It translates to CASSGASAHTGGDQPQHF.

V usage is TRBV6-4 and J usage is TRBJ2-7; possibly TRBD2 for D (6 bases). CDR3 length: 13 amino acids. The germline V gene encodes CDR1 MRHNA and CDR2 SNTAGT. V lost 8 bases and J lost 0, with 11 bases in between. CDR3 loop: CASAEGPSYEQYF. CDR3 coding DNA: TGTGCCAGCGCGGAGGGTCCCTCCTACGAGCAGTACTTC.

The rearrangement links TRBV18 to TRBJ1-2; the D is unclear. Trimming left V 5 bases short and J 4 bases short, with 17 bases between. The CDR3 totals 15 residues. Germline CDR1 is KGHSH and CDR2 is LQKENI. The CDR3 region is CASSSREVRGYGYTF. CDR3 in DNA: TGTGCCAGCTCATCACGGGAGGTGCGAGGCTATGGCTACACCTTC.

The rearrangement links TRBV28 to TRBJ1-1; the D is unclear. Trimming shortened V by 6 bases and J by 10 bases, and 9 bases separated the two germline ends. The length of the CDR3 is 10 residues. Germline CDR1 is MDHEN and CDR2 is SYDVKM. CDR3 protein: CASSRIRAFF. CDR3 bases: TGTGCCAGCAGCAGAATTAGAGCTTTCTTT.

This clone has a handful of counts. The chain uses TRBV7-8 and TRBJ2-7; tentative D call: TRBD2 (5 bases). The germline V gene has CDR1 SGHVS and CDR2 FQNEAQ. This CDR3 contains 15 residues. Trimming pared 0 bases from V and 5 bases from J, leaving 14 bases between. CDR3 protein: CASSLALAKENEQYF. The CDR3 bases are TGTGCCAGCAGCTTAGCCCTAGCAAAGGAGAACGAGCAGTACTTC.

The chain is built from TRBV19 and TRBJ1-5, with a possible D match to TRBD1 (6 bases). CDR3 length equals 14 residues. The V gene's germline CDR1 is LNHDA and CDR2 SQIVND (reference sequence). The ends were cut back, 9 bases at V and 2 bases at J, with 14 bases in the middle. CDR3: CASLQGRGNQPQHF. The CDR3 DNA reads TGTGCCAGCCTACAGGGCAGGGGCAATCAGCCCCAGCATTTT.

This clone came up a few times. The chain carries TRBV18 and TRBJ2-2, with 10 nucleotides matching TRBD2. CDR3 length: 15 amino acids. V trimming: 3 bases; J trimming: 5 bases; junction bases outside the gene matches: 3. Per germline, CDR1 KGHSH and CDR2 LQKENI. The CDR3 DNA reads as TGTGCCAGCTCACCCCCGGGACTAGCGACCGGGGAGCTGTTTTTT. Its protein product is CASSPPGLATGELFF.

The chain combines TRBV19 with TRBJ1-4; TRBD1 matches at 9 bases. CDR3 length: 14 residues. V was pared by 6 bases and J by 8 bases, with 7 bases of the junction left unmatched. Germline assignment: CDR1 LNHDA and CDR2 SQIVND (reference sequence). The CDR3 DNA follows: TGTGCCAGTAGCAACTTAGGGACAGGGGAAAAACTGTTTTTT. Amino acid sequence: CASSNLGTGEKLFF.

A single count supports this clone. The sample contains more than one DNA sequence encoding this CDR3. This chain connects TRBV29-1 to TRBJ2-5; perhaps TRBD2 as D (5 bases). The CDR3 covers 12 residues. The germline CDR1 and CDR2 sequences are SQVTM and ANQGSEA. The V gene lost 4 bases and the J gene lost 3 bases, with 9 bases spanning the gap. The CDR3 DNA follows: TGCAGCGTTGGGACTGGGGAAGAGACCCAGTACTTC. Its protein is CSVGTGEETQYF. Full variable domain (outside the CDR3, taken from reference TRBV29-1 and TRBJ2-5): SAVISQKPSRDICQRGTSLTIQCQVDSQVTMMFWYRQQPGQSLTLIATANQGSEATYESGFVIDKFPISRPNLTFSTLTVSNMSPEDSSIYLCSVGTGEETQYFGPGTRLLVL.

The chain carries TRBV5-3 and TRBJ2-7; D gene uncertain. TRBV5-3 is recorded as an ORF, its role being uncertain. The CDR3 covers 14 residues. V shed 8 bases and J shed 3 bases, with 18 bases lying between them. The CDR3 DNA reads TGTGCCAGGACCATTTTTCCGGGCTACTACGAGCAGTACTTC. Translated, it gives CARTIFPGYYEQYF.

The J gene is TRBJ2-3, the V gene TRBV19; a possible D gene is TRBD2 (6 bases). V was pared by 3 bases and J by 7 bases, with 11 bases between. The CDR3 is 13 residues long. Germline V CDR1 and CDR2: LNHDA, SQIVND (reference sequence). The CDR3 bases are TGTGCCAGTAGTATGGGACTGAGGTATACGCAGTATTTT. It encodes CASSMGLRYTQYF.

With regard to this clone: Since a far larger clone is one base different, this is likely a read error. Other DNA sequences in this specimen translate into the identical CDR3. The CDR3 DNA follows: TGCGCCAGTAACAAACAGGGTCTGGCGAATCAGCCCCAGCATTTT. Its translation is CASNKQGLANQPQHF. The J gene is TRBJ1-5, the V gene TRBV28; TRBD1 might be the D (6 bases). The CDR3 has 15 amino acids. Germline V gives CDR1 MDHEN, CDR2 SYDVKM. The full variable domain, completed using reference TRBV28 and TRBJ1-5, is DVKVTQSSRYLVKRTGEKVFLECVQDMDHENMFWYRQDPGLGLRLIYFSYDVKMKEKGDIPEGYSVSREKKERFSLILESASTNQTSMYLCASNKQGLANQPQHFGDGTRLSIL.